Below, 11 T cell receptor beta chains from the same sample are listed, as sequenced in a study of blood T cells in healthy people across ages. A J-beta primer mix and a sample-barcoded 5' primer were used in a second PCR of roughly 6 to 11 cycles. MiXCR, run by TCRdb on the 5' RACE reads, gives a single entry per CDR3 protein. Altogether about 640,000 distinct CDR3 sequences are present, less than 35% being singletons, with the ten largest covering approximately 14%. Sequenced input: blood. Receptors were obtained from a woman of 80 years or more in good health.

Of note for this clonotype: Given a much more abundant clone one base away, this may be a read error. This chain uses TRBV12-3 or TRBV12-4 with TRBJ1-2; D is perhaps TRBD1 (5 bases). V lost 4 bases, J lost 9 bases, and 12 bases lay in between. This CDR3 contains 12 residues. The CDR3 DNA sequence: TGTGCCAGCAGTTCCGATAGGGGCAGCTACACCTTC. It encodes CASSSDRGSYTF.

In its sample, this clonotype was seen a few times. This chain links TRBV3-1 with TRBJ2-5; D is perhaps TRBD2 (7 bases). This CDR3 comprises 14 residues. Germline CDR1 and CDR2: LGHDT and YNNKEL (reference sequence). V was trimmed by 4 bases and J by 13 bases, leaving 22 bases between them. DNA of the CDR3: TGTGCCAGCAGCCCAAACCGGGGGAGAGGGGGGGCGTACTTC. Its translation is CASSPNRGRGGAYF.

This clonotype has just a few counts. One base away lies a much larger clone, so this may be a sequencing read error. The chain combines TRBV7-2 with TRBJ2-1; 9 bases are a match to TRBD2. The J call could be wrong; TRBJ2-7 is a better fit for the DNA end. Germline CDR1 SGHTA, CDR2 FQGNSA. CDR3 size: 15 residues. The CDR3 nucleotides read TGTGCCAGCAGCTCCTCGGGACTAGCTTACAATGAGCAGTACTTC. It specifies CASSSSGLAYNEQYF.

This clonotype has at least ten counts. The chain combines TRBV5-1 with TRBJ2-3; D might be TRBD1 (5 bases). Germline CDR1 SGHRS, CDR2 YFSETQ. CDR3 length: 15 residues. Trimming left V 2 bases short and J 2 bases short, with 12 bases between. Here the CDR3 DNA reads TGCGCCAGCAGCTTTATATATGGGGCCACAGATACGCAGTATTTT. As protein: CASSFIYGATDTQYF.

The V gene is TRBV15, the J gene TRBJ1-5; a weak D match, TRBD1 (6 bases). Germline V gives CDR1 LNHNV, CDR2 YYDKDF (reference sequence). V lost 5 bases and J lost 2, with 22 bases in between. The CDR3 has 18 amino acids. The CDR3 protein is CATSRVRQEGGRNQPQHF. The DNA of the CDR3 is TGTGCCACCAGCCGGGTGCGACAGGAGGGAGGCCGCAATCAGCCCCAGCATTTT.

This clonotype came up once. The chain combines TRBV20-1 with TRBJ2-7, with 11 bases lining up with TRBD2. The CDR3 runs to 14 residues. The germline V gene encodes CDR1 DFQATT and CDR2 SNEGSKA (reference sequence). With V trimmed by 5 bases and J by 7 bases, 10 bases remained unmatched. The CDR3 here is CSAGKTSGTREQYF. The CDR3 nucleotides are TGCAGTGCTGGGAAGACTAGCGGGACGCGGGAGCAGTACTTC.

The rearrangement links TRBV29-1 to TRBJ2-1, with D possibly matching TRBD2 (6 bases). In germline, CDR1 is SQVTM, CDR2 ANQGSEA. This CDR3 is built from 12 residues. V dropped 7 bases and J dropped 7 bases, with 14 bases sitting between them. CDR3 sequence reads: CSGRVLGNEQFF. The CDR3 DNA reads TGCAGCGGGAGGGTCTTAGGGAATGAGCAGTTCTTC.

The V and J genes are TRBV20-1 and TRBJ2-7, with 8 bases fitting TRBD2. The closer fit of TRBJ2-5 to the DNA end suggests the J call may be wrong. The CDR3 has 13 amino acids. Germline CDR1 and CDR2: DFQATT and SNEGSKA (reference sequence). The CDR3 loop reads CSERLGLEETQYF. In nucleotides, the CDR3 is TGCAGTGAGCGCCTGGGACTAGAGGAGACCCAGTACTTC.

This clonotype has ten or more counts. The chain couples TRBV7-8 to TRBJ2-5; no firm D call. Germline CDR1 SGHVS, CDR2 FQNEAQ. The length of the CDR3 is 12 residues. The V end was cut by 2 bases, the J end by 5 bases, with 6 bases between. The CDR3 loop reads CASSLRAETQYF. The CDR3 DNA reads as TGTGCCAGCAGCTTAAGGGCGGAGACCCAGTACTTC.

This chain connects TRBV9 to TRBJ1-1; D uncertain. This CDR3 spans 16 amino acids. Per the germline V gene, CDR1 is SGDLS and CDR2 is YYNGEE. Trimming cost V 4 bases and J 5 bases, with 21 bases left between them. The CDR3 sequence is CASSPKILGGRTEAFF. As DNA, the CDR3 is TGTGCCAGCAGCCCCAAAATCCTGGGTGGAAGGACTGAAGCTTTCTTT.

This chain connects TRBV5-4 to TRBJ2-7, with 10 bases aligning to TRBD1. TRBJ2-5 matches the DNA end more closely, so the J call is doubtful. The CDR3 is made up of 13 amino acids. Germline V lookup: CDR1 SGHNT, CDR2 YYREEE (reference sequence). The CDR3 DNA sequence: TGTGCCAGCAGCTCGGACAGGGGGGAGACCCAGTACTTC. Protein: CASSSDRGETQYF.